This T cell receptor beta chain derives from a study of T cells in Graves' hyperthyroidism and ophthalmopathy. Amplification of TCR beta CDR3 regions was performed using RNA transcripts as template. Using the HTBI primer set, a first-round RT-PCR was run on the TCR CDR3. TCRdb independently ran MiXCR on the multiplex PCR reads; one entry per CDR3 protein. The sample includes about 34,000 distinct CDR3 sequences, under 65% seen only once; the top ten take roughly 25%. The CDR3 is 14 amino acids. CDR1 WSHSY and CDR2 SAAADI come from the germline V gene. V shed 2 bases and J shed 7 bases, with 12 bases lying between them.

The sequenced sample was blood. This receptor was identified in a woman in her thirties or forties with Graves' ophthalmopathy. The chain uses TRBV10-2 and TRBJ2-1; D may be TRBD1 (6 bases). CDR3 sequence: CASSELRGLNEQFF. The DNA for the CDR3 is TGCGCCAGCAGTGAGCTTAGGGGGTTGAATGAGCAGTTCTTC.